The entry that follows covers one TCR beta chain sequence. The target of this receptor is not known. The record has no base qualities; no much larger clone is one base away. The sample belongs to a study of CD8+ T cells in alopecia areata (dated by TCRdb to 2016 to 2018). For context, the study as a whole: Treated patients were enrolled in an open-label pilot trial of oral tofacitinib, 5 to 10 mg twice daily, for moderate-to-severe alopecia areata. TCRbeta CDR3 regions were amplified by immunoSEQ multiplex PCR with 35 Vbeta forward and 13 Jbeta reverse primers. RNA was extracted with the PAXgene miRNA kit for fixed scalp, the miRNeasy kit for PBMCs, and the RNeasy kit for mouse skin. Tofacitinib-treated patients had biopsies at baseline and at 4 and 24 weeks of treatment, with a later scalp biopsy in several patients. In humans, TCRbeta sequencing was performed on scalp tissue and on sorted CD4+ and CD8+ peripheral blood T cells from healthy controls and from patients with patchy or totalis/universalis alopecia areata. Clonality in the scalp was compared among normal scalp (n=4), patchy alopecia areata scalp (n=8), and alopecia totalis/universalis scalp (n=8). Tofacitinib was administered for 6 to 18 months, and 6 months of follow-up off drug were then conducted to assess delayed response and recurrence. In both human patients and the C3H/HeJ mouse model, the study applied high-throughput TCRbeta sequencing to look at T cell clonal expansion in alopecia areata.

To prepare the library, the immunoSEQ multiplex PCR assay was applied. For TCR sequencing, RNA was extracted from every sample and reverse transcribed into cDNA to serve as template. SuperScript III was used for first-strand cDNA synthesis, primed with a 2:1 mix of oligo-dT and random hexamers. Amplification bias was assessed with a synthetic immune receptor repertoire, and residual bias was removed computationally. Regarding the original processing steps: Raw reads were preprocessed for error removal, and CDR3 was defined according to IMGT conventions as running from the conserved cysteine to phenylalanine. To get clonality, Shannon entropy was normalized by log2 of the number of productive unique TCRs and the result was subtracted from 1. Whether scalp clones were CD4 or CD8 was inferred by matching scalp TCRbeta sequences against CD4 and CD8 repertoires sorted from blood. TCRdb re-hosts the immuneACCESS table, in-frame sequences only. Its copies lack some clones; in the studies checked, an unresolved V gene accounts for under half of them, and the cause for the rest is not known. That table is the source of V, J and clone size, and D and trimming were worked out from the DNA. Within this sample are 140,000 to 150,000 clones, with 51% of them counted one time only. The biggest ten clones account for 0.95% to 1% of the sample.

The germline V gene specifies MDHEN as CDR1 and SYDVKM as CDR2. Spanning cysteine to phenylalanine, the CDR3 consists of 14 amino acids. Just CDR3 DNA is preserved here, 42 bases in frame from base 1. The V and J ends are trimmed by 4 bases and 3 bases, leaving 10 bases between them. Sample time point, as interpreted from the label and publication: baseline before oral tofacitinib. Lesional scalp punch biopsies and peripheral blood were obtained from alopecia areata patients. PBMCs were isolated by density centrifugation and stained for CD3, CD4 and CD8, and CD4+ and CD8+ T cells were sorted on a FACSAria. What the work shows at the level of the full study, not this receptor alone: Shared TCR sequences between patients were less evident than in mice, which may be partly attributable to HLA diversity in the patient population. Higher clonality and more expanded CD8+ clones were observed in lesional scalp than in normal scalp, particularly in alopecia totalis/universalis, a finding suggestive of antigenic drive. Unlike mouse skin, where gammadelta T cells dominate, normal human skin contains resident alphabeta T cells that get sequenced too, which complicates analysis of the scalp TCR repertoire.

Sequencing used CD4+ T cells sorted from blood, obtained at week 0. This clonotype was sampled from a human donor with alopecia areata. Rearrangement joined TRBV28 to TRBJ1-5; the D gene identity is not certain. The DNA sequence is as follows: TGTGCCAGCAGTTCCCAGAAGTACAATCAGCCCCAGCATTTT. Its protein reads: CASSSQKYNQPQHF.